Presented here are 23 T cell receptor beta chains from one specimen sequenced in a study of cytomegalovirus exposure and HLA in healthy donors. Both 60 Vbeta primers and 13 Jbeta primers went into the PCR. Profiled with immunoSEQ multiplex PCR; TCRdb holds only in-frame clones, not every one. The sample has 200,000 to 250,000 clones, 80% to 85% seen once; the top ten hold approximately 0.71%. The sample comprised PBMCs. All receptors come from a boy aged 2-15 years in good health and CMV-seronegative.

This clone appeared once. V is TRBV5-6 and J is TRBJ2-7, with D perhaps TRBD1 (7 bases). The CDR3 has 15 residues. V was clipped by 4 bases and J by 11 bases, with 25 bases between them. Germline assignment: CDR1 SGHDT and CDR2 YYEEEE. CDR3 nucleotide sequence: TGTGCCAGCAGCCGCGGGACAGAATATTCCCGTGGGGAGTACTTC. Translation gives CASSRGTEYSRGEYF.

The rearrangement uses TRBV5-1 and TRBJ2-7; the D gene is possibly TRBD1 (6 bases). V lost 0 bases to trimming and J lost 2 bases, with 9 bases between them. The germline CDR1 and CDR2 sequences are SGHRS and YFSETQ. The CDR3 consists of 14 residues. As DNA, the CDR3 is TGCGCCAGCAGCTTGGATGGGGGCCCCTACGAGCAGTACTTC. Its translation: CASSLDGGPYEQYF.

The CDR3 sequence: CASSLYRTGGREAFF. CDR3 DNA: TGTGCCAGCAGCTTGTATCGGACAGGGGGCCGGGAAGCTTTCTTT. The chain employs TRBV5-4 and TRBJ1-1, with 11 bases identical to TRBD1. Germline V lookup: CDR1 SGHNT, CDR2 YYREEE (reference sequence). The trim removed 1 base at V and 8 bases at J, leaving 7 bases unmatched. The CDR3 sequence is 15 residues long.

The gene calls are TRBV2 and TRBJ2-3, with TRBD1 identical over 10 bases. Looked up from germline, CDR1 is SNHLY and CDR2 is FYNNEI. Unmatched junction bases numbered 12, after V lost 10 bases and J lost 2 bases. CDR3 length: 16 amino acids. The CDR3 DNA follows: TGTGCCACCTTCTGGGAAGGACAGGGGGACACAGATACGCAGTATTTT. Amino acid sequence: CATFWEGQGDTDTQYF.

The gene calls are TRBV30 and TRBJ2-5; TRBD2 aligns across 11 bases. CDR1 and CDR2 from the germline V gene are GTSNPN and SVGIG (reference sequence). The CDR3 runs 16 residues. V lost 0 bases to trimming and J lost 7 bases; unmatched junction nucleotides: 10. In DNA form, the CDR3 reads TGTGCCTGGAGTGTACTAGCGGGGGCACCCAGAGCGACCCAGTACTTC. This encodes CAWSVLAGAPRATQYF.

The CDR3 coding sequence is TGTGCCAGCAGCCTGTATGAGGGGGCAAAAGGCTACACCTTC. Protein sequence: CASSLYEGAKGYTF. The J gene is TRBJ1-2, the V gene TRBV6-6; 7 bases are shared with TRBD1. Germline assignment: CDR1 MNHNY and CDR2 SVGAGI (reference sequence). CDR3 size: 14 residues. V was pared by 6 bases and J by 8 bases, with 12 bases of the junction left unmatched.

This clone appeared a single time. This rearrangement joins TRBV6-1 to TRBJ1-2; 7 nucleotides agree with TRBD1. With V trimmed by 5 bases and J by 4 bases, 10 bases remained unmatched. CDR1 and CDR2 from the germline V gene are MNHNS and SASEGT. The CDR3 contains 15 residues. As DNA, the CDR3 is TGTGCCAGCAGTTCGGGACAGTCCGTAGGCTATGGCTACACCTTC. Translated, it gives CASSSGQSVGYGYTF.

CDR3 in amino acids: CASSLRGVHTGELFF. CDR3 nucleotides: TGTGCCAGCAGCTTACGGGGGGTTCACACCGGGGAGCTGTTTTTT. The chain joins TRBV7-9 to TRBJ2-2; 7 nucleotides agree with TRBD2. J gave up 3 bases and V 2 bases, and 3 bases lay outside the gene matches. Germline CDR1 and CDR2: SEHNR and FQNEAQ (reference sequence). This CDR3 has 15 residues.

The V call is TRBV27, the J call TRBJ2-5; no firm D call. The DNA matches TRBJ2-7 better at its end, which makes the J call doubtful. Germline V CDR1 and CDR2: MNHEY, SMNVEV (reference sequence). The CDR3 loop spans 12 amino acids. The CDR3 DNA reads TGTGCCAGCAGGTCTCCTTCCTACGAGCAGTACTTC. This encodes CASRSPSYEQYF.

V is TRBV30 and J is TRBJ1-4; D unresolved. V was clipped by 3 bases and J by 5 bases, with 10 bases between them. This CDR3 is built from 13 residues. Germline V CDR1 and CDR2: GTSNPN, SVGIG (reference sequence). The CDR3 here is CAWRQLTNEKLFF. As DNA, the CDR3 is TGTGCCTGGAGACAGTTGACAAATGAAAAACTGTTTTTT.

This chain uses TRBV7-3 with TRBJ2-5, with D maybe TRBD1 (6 bases). The CDR3 sequence is 15 residues long. Germline assignment: CDR1 SGHTA and CDR2 FQGTGA. V lost 0 bases, J lost 4 bases, and 12 bases lay in between. Here the CDR3 reads CASSLTPGAGETQYF. CDR3 DNA sequence: TGTGCCAGCAGCTTAACGCCAGGGGCGGGAGAGACCCAGTACTTC.

The rearrangement links TRBV4-2 to TRBJ2-3; 7 nucleotides agree with TRBD2. The length of the CDR3 is 16 residues. V gave up 3 bases and J gave up 4 bases; unmatched junction bases: 10. In germline, CDR1 is LGHNA, CDR2 YNFKEQ. CDR3 DNA sequence: TGTGCCAGCAGCCAGAAGTTTGCGGGAGACTCAGATACGCAGTATTTT. Translation: CASSQKFAGDSDTQYF.

V and J are TRBV7-3 and TRBJ2-3; 8 nucleotides agree with TRBD2. Germline V gene lookup returns CDR1 SGHTA and CDR2 FQGTGA. With 1 base clipped from V and 2 bases from J, the junction kept 2 bases outside the gene matches. There are 15 residues in the CDR3. The DNA of the CDR3 is TGTGCCAGCAGCTTAAGCGGGGGGTACACAGATACGCAGTATTTT. It specifies CASSLSGGYTDTQYF.

The chain joins TRBV7-9 to TRBJ2-3, with 15 bases fitting TRBD2. Unmatched junction bases numbered 4, after V lost 6 bases and J lost 3 bases. Germline lookup yields CDR1 SEHNR and CDR2 FQNEAQ (reference sequence). The length of the CDR3 is 16 residues. The CDR3 region is CASSYGLAGGTDTQYF. CDR3 sequence (DNA): TGTGCCAGCAGTTATGGACTAGCGGGGGGGACAGATACGCAGTATTTT.

The chain employs TRBV30 and TRBJ2-7; maybe TRBD2 (5 bases). V shed 4 bases and J shed 0 bases, with 19 bases lying between them. The CDR3 spans 16 residues. Germline CDR1 and CDR2: GTSNPN and SVGIG (reference sequence). CDR3 residues: CAWTPVASAHSYEQYF. The DNA for the CDR3 is TGTGCCTGGACTCCGGTAGCGAGCGCCCACTCCTACGAGCAGTACTTC.

This chain joins TRBV11-2 and TRBJ1-5, with a weak D call TRBD1 (6 bases). V was cut by 5 bases and J by 1 base, with 9 bases left in between. The CDR3 totals 14 residues. Germline loops: CDR1 SGHAT, CDR2 FQNNGV. In DNA, the CDR3 is TGTGCCAGCAGCGCCGGACAGAGCAATCAGCCCCAGCATTTT. Translation: CASSAGQSNQPQHF.

V and J are TRBV10-3 and TRBJ2-1, with D tentatively TRBD2 (5 bases). V was shortened by 9 bases and J by 0 bases, with 12 bases between the two germline ends. The CDR3 has 14 residues. Germline V CDR1 and CDR2: ENHRY, SYGVKD. CDR3 in amino acids: CAIPTTASYNEQFF. The CDR3 region has the DNA TGTGCCATTCCGACTACCGCCTCCTACAATGAGCAGTTCTTC.

The chain is built from TRBV9 and TRBJ1-6; 7 nucleotides align to TRBD1. Germline CDR1 SGDLS, CDR2 YYNGEE. This CDR3 region has 17 residues. J lost 6 bases, V lost 0 bases, and 9 bases had no gene match. Here the CDR3 reads CASSVEGGLPTNSPLHF. The CDR3 DNA follows: TGTGCCAGCAGCGTAGAAGGGGGCCTACCGACTAATTCACCCCTCCACTTT.

This clone came up once. V and J are TRBV4-1 and TRBJ1-2; no reliable D call. The germline gives CDR1 MGHRA, CDR2 YSYEKL. With 2 bases removed from V and 3 bases from J, the gap between germline ends came to 19 bases. This CDR3 spans 17 amino acids. The CDR3 region is CASSQYVGTPSYYGYTF. The CDR3 nucleotides are TGCGCCAGCAGCCAATACGTGGGCACGCCTTCTTACTATGGCTACACCTTC.

This clone has only one observation. The chain combines TRBV18 with TRBJ1-2; D is possibly TRBD1 (6 bases). CDR1 is KGHSH and CDR2 is LQKENI in the germline V gene. The V and J ends lost 8 bases and 3 bases respectively, with 19 bases between them. This CDR3 has 15 residues. The CDR3 nucleotides read TGTGCCAGCGCTTTAGGGGGGGCGCCGGACTATGGCTACACCTTC. This encodes CASALGGAPDYGYTF.

The V gene is TRBV15, the J gene TRBJ2-5; tentatively, D is TRBD2 (5 bases). The CDR3 covers 14 residues. Trimming took off 3 bases at V and 1 base at J, with 9 bases between the two ends. Germline-derived CDR1 and CDR2 are LNHNV and YYDKDF (reference sequence). CDR3 DNA: TGTGCCACCAGCAGGCAAGGAGGCCAAGAGACCCAGTACTTC. Its protein is CATSRQGGQETQYF.

The rearrangement uses TRBV13 and TRBJ2-3, with TRBD1 matching over 9 bases. Germline V gives CDR1 PRHDT, CDR2 FYEKMQ (reference sequence). V trimming: 5 bases; J trimming: 5 bases; junction bases outside the gene matches: 8. The CDR3 length is 15 residues. The CDR3 here is CASSPWTGERDTQYF. The CDR3 DNA reads TGTGCCAGCAGCCCCTGGACAGGGGAAAGAGATACGCAGTATTTT. Combining the CDR3 with reference TRBV13 and TRBJ2-3 gives the whole variable domain AAGVIQSPRHLIKEKRETATLKCYPIPRHDTVYWYQQGPGQDPQFLISFYEKMQSDKGSIPDRFSAQQFSDYHSELNMSSLELGDSALYFCASSPWTGERDTQYFGPGTRLTVL.

The rearrangement uses TRBV6-4 and TRBJ2-1, with D hard to call. The CDR3 length is 12 residues. From germline, CDR1 is MRHNA and CDR2 SNTAGT. V lost 0 bases, J lost 11 bases, and 8 bases lay in between. The CDR3 here is CASSDSGSKQFF. The CDR3 DNA reads as TGTGCCAGCAGTGACTCGGGCAGTAAGCAGTTCTTC.